These T cell receptor beta chains were read from a single sample in a study of cytomegalovirus exposure and HLA in healthy donors. Produced via immunoSEQ multiplex PCR; TCRdb's table is partial and in-frame only. The data hold roughly 100,000 clones, with more than 70% observed a single time. The sequenced sample consisted of PBMCs. The origin of the receptors is a man between 18 and 35 years old in good health and CMV-seropositive. CDR3s include the opening cysteine and the closing phenylalanine or tryptophan. Each record gives: V gene, J gene, clone size, D gene, CDR3 protein, CDR3 DNA. A D gene is named only where the DNA matches it firmly. The size of a clone is reported for some rows only, either as once, few or many, or as a class for expanded clones.

TRBV18	TRBJ1-2	.	TRBD1	CASSRSGTAVGYTF	TGTGCCAGCTCTCGCTCGGGGACAGCGGTGGGCTACACCTTC
TRBV6-1	TRBJ1-4	few	.	CASSPLSPEKLFF	TGTGCCAGCAGTCCCCTGTCCCCTGAAAAACTGTTTTTT
TRBV6-5	TRBJ2-7	.	TRBD1	CASSHRGNEQYF	TGTGCCAGCAGCCACAGGGGCAACGAGCAGTACTTC
TRBV5-1	TRBJ1-4	.	TRBD1	CASSSQGALEKLFF	TGCGCCAGCAGCTCACAGGGGGCGTTGGAAAAACTGTTTTTT
TRBV30	TRBJ1-2	.	TRBD1	CAWSVLGTGPGYTF	TGTGCCTGGAGTGTACTGGGGACAGGGCCTGGCTACACCTTC
TRBV5-6	TRBJ1-5	once	.	CASSLRRVGNQPQHF	TGTGCCAGCAGCTTGCGCAGGGTAGGTAATCAGCCCCAGCATTTT
TRBV29-1	TRBJ2-3	.	.	CSVQSIGADTQYF	TGCAGCGTCCAAAGTATAGGGGCAGATACGCAGTATTTT
TRBV29-1	TRBJ2-7	few	TRBD2	CSVALASGVPGEQYF	TGCAGCGTCGCCTTGGCTAGCGGGGTACCCGGGGAGCAGTACTTC
TRBV9	TRBJ1-1	few	.	CASSVDQGSNTEAFF	TGTGCCAGCAGCGTAGATCAGGGTAGTAACACTGAAGCTTTCTTT
TRBV5-1	TRBJ2-3	.	TRBD1	CATRLTGEWRDTQYF	TGCGCCACCCGGCTGACAGGGGAATGGAGGGATACGCAGTATTTT
TRBV13	TRBJ1-6	.	TRBD1	CASSPRGPIGNSPLHF	TGTGCCAGCAGCCCCAGGGGGCCGATTGGAAATTCACCCCTCCACTTT
TRBV7-9	TRBJ1-2	.	TRBD1	CASSLLMSSGTGVNGYTF	TGTGCCAGCAGCTTACTTATGAGCTCCGGGACAGGGGTGAATGGCTACACCTTC
TRBV21-1	TRBJ1-2	few	.	CASRYNYGYTF	TGTGCCAGCAGGTATAACTATGGCTACACCTTC
TRBV27	TRBJ1-2	.	TRBD1	CAKENQDRVGYGYTF	TGCGCCAAAGAGAACCAGGACAGGGTCGGGTATGGCTACACCTTC
TRBV6-1	TRBJ1-5	few	TRBD1	CASSEAAGGGNQPQHF	TGTGCCAGCAGTGAAGCGGCAGGGGGTGGGAATCAGCCCCAGCATTTT
TRBV28	TRBJ1-5	few	TRBD1	CASSPTGPGPQHF	TGTGCCAGCAGTCCGACAGGGCCTGGGCCCCAGCATTTT
TRBV7-8	TRBJ2-3	once	TRBD1	CASSLKWQGETDTQYF	TGTGCCAGCAGCTTAAAGTGGCAGGGGGAAACAGATACGCAGTATTTT
TRBV6-1	TRBJ2-3	.	.	CASRRAGADTQYF	TGTGCCAGCAGGAGGGCGGGGGCCGATACGCAGTATTTT
TRBV5-4	TRBJ1-4	.	.	CASSQGGLSEKLFF	TGTGCCAGCAGCCAAGGGGGTTTGAGTGAAAAACTGTTTTTT